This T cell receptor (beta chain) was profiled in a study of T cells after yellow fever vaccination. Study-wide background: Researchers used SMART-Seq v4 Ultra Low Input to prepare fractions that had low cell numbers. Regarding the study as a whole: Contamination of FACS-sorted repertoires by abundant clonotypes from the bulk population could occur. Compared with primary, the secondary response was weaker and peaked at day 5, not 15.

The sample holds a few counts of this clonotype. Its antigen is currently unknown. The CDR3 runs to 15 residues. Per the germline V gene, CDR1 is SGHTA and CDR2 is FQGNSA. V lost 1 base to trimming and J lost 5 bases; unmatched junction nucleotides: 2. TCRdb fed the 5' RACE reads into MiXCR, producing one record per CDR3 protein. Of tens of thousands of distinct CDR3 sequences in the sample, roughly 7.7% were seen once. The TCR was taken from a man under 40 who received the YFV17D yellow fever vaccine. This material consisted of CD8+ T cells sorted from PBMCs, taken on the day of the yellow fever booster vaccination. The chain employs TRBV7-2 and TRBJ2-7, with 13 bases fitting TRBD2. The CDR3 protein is CASSLGTSGSDEQYF. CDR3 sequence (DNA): TGTGCCAGCAGCTTAGGGACTAGCGGGAGTGACGAGCAGTACTTC.